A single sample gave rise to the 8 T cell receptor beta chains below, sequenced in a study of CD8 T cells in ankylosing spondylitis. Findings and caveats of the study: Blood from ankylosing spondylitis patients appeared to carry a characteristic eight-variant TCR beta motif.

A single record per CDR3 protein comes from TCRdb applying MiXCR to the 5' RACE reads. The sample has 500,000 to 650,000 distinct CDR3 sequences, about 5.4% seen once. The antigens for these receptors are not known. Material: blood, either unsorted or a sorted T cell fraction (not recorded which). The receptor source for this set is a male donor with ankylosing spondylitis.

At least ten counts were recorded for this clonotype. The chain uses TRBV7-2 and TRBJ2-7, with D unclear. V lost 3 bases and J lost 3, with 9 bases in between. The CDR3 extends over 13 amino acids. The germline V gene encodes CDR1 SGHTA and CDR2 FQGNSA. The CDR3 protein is CASSFLTLYEQYF. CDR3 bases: TGTGCCAGCAGCTTTTTAACACTCTACGAGCAGTACTTC.

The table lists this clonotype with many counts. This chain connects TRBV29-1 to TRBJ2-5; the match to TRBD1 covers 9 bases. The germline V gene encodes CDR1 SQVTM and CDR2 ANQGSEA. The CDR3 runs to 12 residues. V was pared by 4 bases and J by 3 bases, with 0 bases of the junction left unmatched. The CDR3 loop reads CSVGTGEETQYF. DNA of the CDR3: TGCAGCGTTGGGACAGGGGAAGAGACCCAGTACTTC. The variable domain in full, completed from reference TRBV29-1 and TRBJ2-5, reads SAVISQKPSRDICQRGTSLTIQCQVDSQVTMMFWYRQQPGQSLTLIATANQGSEATYESGFVIDKFPISRPNLTFSTLTVSNMSPEDSSIYLCSVGTGEETQYFGPGTRLLVL.

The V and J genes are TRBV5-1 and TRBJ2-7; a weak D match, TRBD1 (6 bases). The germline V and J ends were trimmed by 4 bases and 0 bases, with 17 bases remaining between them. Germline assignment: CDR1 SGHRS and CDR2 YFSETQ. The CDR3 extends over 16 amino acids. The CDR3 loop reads CASSPRQAPTSYEQYF. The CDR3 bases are TGCGCCAGCAGCCCCCGACAGGCCCCTACCTCCTACGAGCAGTACTTC.

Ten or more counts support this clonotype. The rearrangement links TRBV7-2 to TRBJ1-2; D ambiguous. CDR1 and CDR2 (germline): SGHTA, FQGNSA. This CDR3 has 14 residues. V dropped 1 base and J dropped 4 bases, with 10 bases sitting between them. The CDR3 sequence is CASSLGPLAYGYTF. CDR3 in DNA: TGTGCCAGCAGCTTAGGCCCCCTGGCCTATGGCTACACCTTC. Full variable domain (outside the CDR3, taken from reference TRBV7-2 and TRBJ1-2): GAGVSQSPSNKVTEKGKDVELRCDPISGHTALYWYRQSLGQGLEFLIYFQGNSAPDKSGLPSDRFSAERTGGSVSTLTIQRTQQEDSAVYLCASSLGPLAYGYTFGSGTRLTVV.

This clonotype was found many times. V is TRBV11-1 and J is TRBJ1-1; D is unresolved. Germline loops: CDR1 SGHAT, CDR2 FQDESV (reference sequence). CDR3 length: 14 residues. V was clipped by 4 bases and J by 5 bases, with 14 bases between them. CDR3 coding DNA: TGTGCCAGCAGCTCCGGAATTATGAGGACTGAAGCTTTCTTT. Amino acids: CASSSGIMRTEAFF.

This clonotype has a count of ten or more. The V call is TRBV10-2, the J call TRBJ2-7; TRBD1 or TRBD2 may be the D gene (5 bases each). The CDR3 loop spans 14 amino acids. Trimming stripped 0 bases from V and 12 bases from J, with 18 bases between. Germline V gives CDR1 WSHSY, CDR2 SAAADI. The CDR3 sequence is CASSESGAPKTRYF. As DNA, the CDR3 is TGCGCCAGCAGTGAGTCCGGGGCCCCGAAAACCCGGTACTTC.

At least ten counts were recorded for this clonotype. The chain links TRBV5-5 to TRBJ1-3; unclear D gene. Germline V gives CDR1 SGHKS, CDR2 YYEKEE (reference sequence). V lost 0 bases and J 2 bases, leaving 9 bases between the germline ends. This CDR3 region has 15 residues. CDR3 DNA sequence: TGTGCCAGCAGCTTGGGGAAGTTTACTGGAAACACCATATATTTT. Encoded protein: CASSLGKFTGNTIYF.

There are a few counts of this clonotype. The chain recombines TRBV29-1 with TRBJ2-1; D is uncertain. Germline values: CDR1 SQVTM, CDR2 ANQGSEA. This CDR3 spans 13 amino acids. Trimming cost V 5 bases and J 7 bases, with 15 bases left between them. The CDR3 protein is CSVLLPWLNEQFF. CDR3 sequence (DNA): TGCAGCGTTTTACTACCCTGGTTGAATGAGCAGTTCTTC.